The 19 T cell receptor beta chains in this list originate from one sample, sequenced in a study of T-cell reconstitution after alpha-beta-depleted transplantation in children. Library preparation (for TCRbeta) was performed with unique molecular identifiers. TCRdb ran MiXCR on the PCR reads and lists one entry per CDR3 protein. The data show about 1,000,000 distinct CDR3 sequences, roughly 29% seen once. The source was PBMCs, mostly from graft donor cells, collected 360 days after TCRalphabeta/CD19-depleted stem cell transplant. The receptors originated from a boy in the first two years of life who had a stem cell transplant for SCID, so the T cells may come from the graft donor.

The sample holds many counts of this clonotype. The J gene is TRBJ2-7, the V gene TRBV10-3, with D possibly TRBD1 on 5 matching bases. V was trimmed by 2 bases and J by 1 base, leaving 18 bases between them. The CDR3 extends over 17 amino acids. CDR1 and CDR2 from the germline V gene are ENHRY and SYGVKD. The CDR3 nucleotides are TGTGCCATCAGTGAGGGTGAAACGAGGCAGGGTTCCTACGAGCAGTACTTC. It codes for CAISEGETRQGSYEQYF.

This chain links TRBV2 with TRBJ2-3, with unresolved D. Per the germline V gene, CDR1 is SNHLY and CDR2 is FYNNEI. V was clipped by 8 bases and J by 2 bases, with 14 bases between them. The CDR3 loop spans 14 amino acids. In nucleotides, the CDR3 is TGTGCCAGCTCACGAGACCGTACCACAGATACGCAGTATTTT. It encodes CASSRDRTTDTQYF.

The chain has TRBV7-2 and TRBJ2-2; D gene unclear. CDR1 and CDR2 (germline): SGHTA, FQGNSA. The CDR3 length is 15 residues. Trimming took 0 bases from V and 2 from J, leaving 7 bases between them. For the CDR3, the DNA is TGTGCCAGCAGCTTAGCGGCAGATAACACCGGGGAGCTGTTTTTT. Encoded protein: CASSLAADNTGELFF.

This chain uses TRBV7-3 with TRBJ2-2; D is uncertain. This CDR3 is built from 14 residues. CDR1 and CDR2 (germline): SGHTA, FQGTGA. The V and J ends lost 3 bases and 1 base respectively, with 6 bases between them. As DNA, the CDR3 is TGTGCCAGCAGCTTTTCCGTGAACACCGGGGAGCTGTTTTTT. It translates to CASSFSVNTGELFF.

This clonotype was detected ten times or more. The gene calls are TRBV6-2 or TRBV6-3 and TRBJ1-1; D may be TRBD1 (5 bases). CDR3 length equals 13 residues. Germline-derived CDR1 and CDR2 are MNHEY and SVGEGT. V was pared by 8 bases and J by 4 bases, with 14 bases between. The CDR3 bases are TGTGCCAGCTCCTGGGGCGGGGGCACTGAAGCTTTCTTT. This gives the protein CASSWGGGTEAFF.

This clonotype turned up a few times. The J gene is TRBJ2-7, the V gene TRBV7-3; D possibly matches TRBD1 or TRBD2 (6 bases each). Germline CDR1 reads SGHTA; CDR2 reads FQGTGA. Trimming cost V 5 bases and J 3 bases, with 14 bases left between them. CDR3 length: 14 amino acids. The CDR3 nucleotides are TGTGCCAGCAGCGAGGGGGGTAGGGGCTACGAGCAGTACTTC. Its protein is CASSEGGRGYEQYF.

The V call is TRBV5-1, the J call TRBJ2-3; D may be TRBD2 (5 bases). CDR1 is SGHRS, CDR2 YFSETQ, per germline. CDR3 size: 16 residues. V lost 6 bases, J lost 0 bases, and 17 bases lay in between. The CDR3 loop is CASKKTSGYSTDTQYF. The CDR3 DNA is TGCGCCAGCAAAAAGACGAGCGGTTATAGCACAGATACGCAGTATTTT.

This rearrangement joins TRBV7-3 to TRBJ1-1; a possible D gene is TRBD1 (6 bases). With 2 bases removed from V and 1 base from J, the gap between germline ends came to 14 bases. CDR3 length: 16 residues. CDR1 and CDR2 from the germline V gene are SGHTA and FQGTGA. The CDR3 DNA reads TGTGCCAGCAGCTTATGGGCAACAGGGCCGAACACTGAAGCTTTCTTT. This sequence encodes CASSLWATGPNTEAFF.

There are a few counts of this clonotype. V and J are TRBV12-3 or TRBV12-4 and TRBJ2-5; D is unresolved. The CDR3 covers 14 residues. The V and J ends lost 3 bases and 5 bases respectively, with 13 bases between them. This CDR3 is CASSFDGVRETQYF. CDR3 DNA sequence: TGTGCCAGCAGTTTCGATGGGGTCAGGGAGACCCAGTACTTC.

This clonotype was seen a handful of times. V gene TRBV20-1 combines with J gene TRBJ2-2; tentative D call: TRBD1 (5 bases). Germline assignment: CDR1 DFQATT and CDR2 SNEGSKA (reference sequence). V gave up 3 bases and J gave up 6 bases, with 14 bases separating them. This CDR3 spans 14 amino acids. The CDR3: CSARQSGLAGELFF. The CDR3 nucleotides read TGCAGTGCTAGGCAATCAGGGCTGGCCGGGGAGCTGTTTTTT.

This sequence joins TRBV20-1 and TRBJ2-3, with D tentatively TRBD1 or TRBD2 (5 bases each). Germline CDR1 DFQATT, CDR2 SNEGSKA (reference sequence). V gave up 0 bases and J gave up 6 bases, with 13 bases separating them. The CDR3 runs 14 residues. Here the CDR3 DNA reads TGCAGTGCTAGAGATGGCCAGGGAGCCGATACGCAGTATTTT. It specifies CSARDGQGADTQYF.

This clonotype was seen more than once but under ten times. This chain joins TRBV6-5 and TRBJ2-1, with TRBD2 matching 7 bases. V lost 0 bases and J lost 0; bases outside the gene matches: 2. Germline V lookup: CDR1 MNHEY, CDR2 SVGAGI. The CDR3 runs 16 residues. The CDR3: CASSYSLADSYNEQFF. Written as DNA, the CDR3 is TGTGCCAGCAGTTACTCTCTAGCGGACTCCTACAATGAGCAGTTCTTC.

The chain has TRBV12-3 or TRBV12-4 and TRBJ1-2; 9 positions agree with TRBD1. The CDR3 spans 14 residues. V was pared by 5 bases and J by 12 bases, with 13 bases of the junction left unmatched. CDR3 region: CASSPRRTGVGDTF. The CDR3 DNA is TGTGCCAGCAGTCCGAGACGGACAGGGGTAGGGGACACCTTC.

This clonotype was detected only a few times. This rearrangement joins TRBV20-1 to TRBJ2-3; a weak D match, TRBD1 (7 bases). Trimming removed 6 bases from V and 1 base from J, with 17 bases in between. The CDR3 runs to 15 residues. Germline V gene data show CDR1 as DFQATT and CDR2 as SNEGSKA (reference sequence). The CDR3: CSAATRGAGTDTQYF. The CDR3 DNA follows: TGCAGTGCAGCAACCAGGGGGGCGGGCACAGATACGCAGTATTTT.

The chain has TRBV6-5 and TRBJ1-1; D perhaps matches TRBD1 (6 bases). Germline V gives CDR1 MNHEY, CDR2 SVGAGI. V lost 0 bases, J lost 7 bases, and 12 bases lay in between. This CDR3 is built from 14 residues. CDR3 sequence reads: CASSYSGGFGEAFF. The CDR3 DNA reads TGTGCCAGCAGTTACTCAGGGGGGTTTGGTGAAGCTTTCTTT.

Concerning this clonotype: As the CDR3 is not closed by the conserved phenylalanine or tryptophan, this likely results from a read error. The chain joins TRBV27 to TRBJ2-5; D gene unclear. V was cut by 3 bases and J by 4 bases, with 18 bases left in between. Germline values: CDR1 MNHEY, CDR2 SMNVEV (reference sequence). The CDR3 has 16 residues. The CDR3 sequence is CASSFSPRSPGETQYV. CDR3 nucleotide sequence: TGTGCCAGCAGTTTCTCTCCGAGAAGCCCTGGAGAGACCCAGTACGTC.

The CDR3 DNA reads as TGTGCCAGCAGCTTAGCCCGATGGAGCTCTGGAAACACCATATATTTT. It yields the protein CASSLARWSSGNTIYF. The V call is TRBV7-8, the J call TRBJ1-3; D remains ambiguous. The CDR3 sequence is 16 residues long. V was trimmed by 0 bases and J by 0 bases, leaving 9 bases between them. Germline CDR1 is SGHVS and CDR2 is FQNEAQ.

This clonotype was recorded a few times. Here the CDR3 DNA reads TGCAGTGCTGGTGGGGACAAGAACACCGGGGAGCTGTTTTTT. Translation: CSAGGDKNTGELFF. The chain has TRBV20-1 and TRBJ2-2; the D gene is possibly TRBD1 (6 bases). Per the germline V gene, CDR1 is DFQATT and CDR2 is SNEGSKA (reference sequence). The CDR3 runs 14 residues. Trimming cost V 5 bases and J 1 base, with 11 bases left between them.

This clonotype was detected a few times. The V call is TRBV6-5, the J call TRBJ1-2; TRBD1 might be the D (6 bases). The V gene lost 0 bases and the J gene lost 6 bases, with 14 bases spanning the gap. The CDR3 contains 15 residues. Germline-derived CDR1 and CDR2 are MNHEY and SVGAGI. CDR3 coding DNA: TGTGCCAGCAGTTACTCGATGGTGGCAGGGGATGGCTACACCTTC. Protein product: CASSYSMVAGDGYTF.